This T cell receptor beta chain was sequenced in a study of regulatory T cells in long-lasting Graves disease. Study information: Positive TSH receptor antibodies alongside over 5 years of antithyroid drugs were what marked Graves' disease as persistent. Study conclusions and caveats: Lower TCR diversity characterized persistent Graves' patients relative to newly diagnosed patients. TRBV28, TRBJ1-2 and TRBJ2-5 were favored in persistent disease.

Through Arm-PCR of CDR3 regions and iRepertoire HTBI primers, TCR beta libraries were built. TCRdb independently ran MiXCR on the multiplex PCR reads; one entry per CDR3 protein. The table includes some 330,000 distinct CDR3 sequences, 20% to 25% detected once. In germline, CDR1 is MDHEN, CDR2 SYDVKM. V was clipped by 6 bases and J by 3 bases, with 18 bases between them. This CDR3 region has 15 residues. This clonotype has a count of ten or more. The antigen is not known. Regarding time point: persistent/refractory GD, antithyroid drugs over 5 years with positive TRAb. PBMCs provided the RNA from which the TCR library was made. A peripheral blood sample, 8.5 to 9 milliliters in volume, was drawn into EDTA tubes.

This TCR was sampled from a woman between 40 and 55 years old with Graves disease. The source was peripheral blood mononuclear cells (PBMCs), collected when the disease was refractory, from a patient treated with antithyroid drugs. This sequence joins TRBV28 and TRBJ2-7, with D perhaps matching TRBD1 (6 bases). The CDR3 sequence: CASSDNVGRGYEQYF. As DNA, the CDR3 is TGTGCCAGCAGCGACAACGTAGGCAGGGGCTACGAGCAGTACTTC.